One sample yielded the 21 T cell receptor beta chains listed below, sequenced in a study of blood T cell repertoires in COVID-19. This table comes from immunoSEQ multiplex PCR, and its TCRdb copy is limited to in-frame clones, with some not included. The sample lists roughly 60,000 clones, roughly 87% occurring once. The sequenced sample consisted of peripheral blood. These receptors originate from a man in his forties or fifties with active COVID-19.

The rearrangement uses TRBV11-2 and TRBJ2-1; 14 bases are a match to TRBD2. This CDR3 is built from 15 residues. Trimming at V came to 8 bases and at J to 7 bases, leaving 7 bases not matched to a gene. Germline V CDR1 and CDR2: SGHAT, FQNNGV. The CDR3 coding sequence is TGTGCCAGCCTACGACTAGCGGGGGGGCTGAATGAGCAGTTCTTC. This translates into CASLRLAGGLNEQFF.

V and J are TRBV30 and TRBJ2-1; the match to TRBD2 covers 12 bases. The CDR3 length is 14 residues. J was trimmed by 7 bases and V by 5 bases; bases with no gene match: 6. Germline CDR1 is GTSNPN and CDR2 is SVGIG (reference sequence). The CDR3 loop reads CAWETSGGPNEQFF. In nucleotides, the CDR3 is TGTGCCTGGGAGACTAGCGGGGGACCAAATGAGCAGTTCTTC.

The rearrangement joins TRBV3-1 (or the pseudogene TRBV3-2) to TRBJ2-5; D remains unclear. Germline assignment: CDR1 LGHDT and CDR2 YNNKEL (reference sequence). V lost 1 base, J lost 2 bases, and 5 bases lay in between. The CDR3 length is 13 residues. CDR3 residues: CASSQGTQETQYF. In nucleotides, the CDR3 is TGTGCCAGCAGCCAAGGAACTCAAGAGACCCAGTACTTC.

The genes are TRBV5-1 and TRBJ2-1; D is uncertain. CDR1 and CDR2 from the germline V gene are SGHRS and YFSETQ. The CDR3 spans 12 residues. V was cut by 4 bases and J by 7 bases, with 9 bases left in between. The CDR3 is CASSDSGNEQFF. The CDR3 DNA sequence: TGCGCCAGCAGCGATTCCGGTAATGAGCAGTTCTTC.

The gene calls are TRBV5-4 and TRBJ1-1; 9 bases are a match to TRBD1. V dropped 4 bases and J dropped 7; count of bases not matched to a gene: 8. Germline V CDR1 and CDR2: SGHNT, YYREEE (reference sequence). The CDR3 length is 14 residues. The CDR3 DNA is TGTGCCAGCAGCACCACACAGGGGGCTTTTGAAGCTTTCTTT. Translated: CASSTTQGAFEAFF.

The chain employs TRBV6-5 and TRBJ1-4; tentatively, D is TRBD1 (5 bases). Per germline, CDR1 MNHEY and CDR2 SVGAGI. The CDR3 runs to 12 residues. Trimming took off 5 bases at V and 7 bases at J, with 8 bases between the two ends. CDR3 in DNA: TGTGCCAGCAGTCGGGGGGGTGAAAAACTGTTTTTT. Encoded protein: CASSRGGEKLFF.

The V and J genes are TRBV3-1 (or the pseudogene TRBV3-2) and TRBJ2-1, with 9 bases that match TRBD2. V trimming: 1 base; J trimming: 6 bases; junction bases outside the gene matches: 4. The CDR3 is made up of 15 amino acids. The germline V gene has CDR1 LGHDT and CDR2 YNNKEL (reference sequence). Written as DNA, the CDR3 is TGTGCCAGCAGCCAAGTAGGCGGGGGGGCCAATGAGCAGTTCTTC. Protein sequence: CASSQVGGGANEQFF.

V and J are TRBV30 and TRBJ1-2, with 7 nucleotides matching TRBD1. The CDR3 covers 15 residues. Germline assignment: CDR1 GTSNPN and CDR2 SVGIG (reference sequence). The V and J ends lost 3 bases and 4 bases, in that order; junction bases with no gene match: 11. The CDR3 sequence: CAWRGSNRGGYGYTF. CDR3 coding DNA: TGTGCCTGGAGAGGATCTAACAGGGGAGGCTATGGCTACACCTTC. The full variable domain, with the rest looked up from reference TRBV30 and TRBJ1-2, is SQTIHQWPATLVQPVGSPLSLECTVEGTSNPNLYWYRQAAGRGLQLLFYSVGIGQISSEVPQNLSASRPQDRQFILSSKKLLLSDSGFYLCAWRGSNRGGYGYTFGSGTRLTVV.

The J gene is TRBJ1-2, the V gene TRBV13, with 7 bases matching TRBD1. The CDR3 has 13 amino acids. Germline CDR1 PRHDT, CDR2 FYEKMQ (reference sequence). J was trimmed by 9 bases and V by 2 bases; bases with no gene match: 6. This CDR3 is CASSLSRGISYTF. The CDR3, as DNA: TGTGCCAGCAGCTTAAGCAGGGGGATAAGCTACACCTTC. Using reference TRBV13 and TRBJ1-2 for the parts outside the CDR3, the full variable domain is AAGVIQSPRHLIKEKRETATLKCYPIPRHDTVYWYQQGPGQDPQFLISFYEKMQSDKGSIPDRFSAQQFSDYHSELNMSSLELGDSALYFCASSLSRGISYTFGSGTRLTVV.

The chain links TRBV18 to TRBJ2-7; D is unresolved. Germline V gives CDR1 KGHSH, CDR2 LQKENI. V was trimmed by 2 bases and J by 3 bases, leaving 14 bases between them. The CDR3 extends over 15 amino acids. This chain's CDR3 is CASSPSPLGIYEQYF. CDR3 DNA: TGTGCCAGCTCACCATCACCGCTAGGCATCTACGAGCAGTACTTC.

The chain carries TRBV19 and TRBJ2-3; 8 bases align to TRBD2. There are 14 residues in the CDR3. V was clipped by 8 bases and J by 6 bases; unmatched bases: 10. Germline CDR1 LNHDA, CDR2 SQIVND (reference sequence). CDR3 loop: CASAGRGIRDTQYF. The CDR3 region has the DNA TGTGCCAGTGCCGGGAGGGGCATAAGGGATACGCAGTATTTT. Looking up the rest from reference TRBV19 and TRBJ2-3 gives the full variable domain: DGGITQSPKYLFRKEGQNVTLSCEQNLNHDAMYWYRQDPGQGLRLIYYSQIVNDFQKGDIAEGYSVSREKKESFPLTVTSAQKNPTAFYLCASAGRGIRDTQYFGPGTRLTVL.

The chain employs TRBV9 and TRBJ2-1; TRBD1 aligns across 7 bases. Germline V gene data show CDR1 as SGDLS and CDR2 as YYNGEE. The CDR3 totals 15 residues. V was pared by 3 bases and J by 6 bases, with 9 bases of the junction left unmatched. CDR3 in DNA: TGTGCCAGCAGCGCCGGGACAGCGACGGTCAATGAGCAGTTCTTC. It translates to CASSAGTATVNEQFF.

V usage is TRBV5-6 and J usage is TRBJ2-3, with TRBD2 matching over 9 bases. The germline V gene has CDR1 SGHDT and CDR2 YYEEEE. V was clipped by 0 bases and J by 6 bases; unmatched bases: 11. The CDR3 sequence is 17 residues long. The CDR3 protein is CASSLAGAGGPVDTQYF. The CDR3 DNA follows: TGTGCCAGCAGCTTGGCCGGGGCGGGGGGGCCCGTTGATACGCAGTATTTT.

Regarding this clone: An end of the junction differs from the germline gene, which may be a read error. The J gene is TRBJ1-1, the V gene TRBV13; 11 bases line up with TRBD1. The CDR3 loop spans 17 amino acids. In germline, CDR1 is PRHDT, CDR2 FYEKMQ (reference sequence). The CDR3 nucleotides are TGTGCCAGCAGCCTAGGGACAGGGGGAGGGGTGAACACTGAAGCTTTCTTT. Encoded protein: CASSLGTGGGVNTEAFF.

The CDR3 spells CASSLGQVSSPLHF. CDR3 coding DNA: TGTGCCAGCAGCTTAGGGCAGGTCAGTTCACCCCTCCACTTT. The chain has TRBV7-2 and TRBJ1-6, with unresolved D. The V gene's germline CDR1 is SGHTA and CDR2 FQGNSA. Trimming took 1 base from V and 9 from J, leaving 10 bases between them. This CDR3 contains 14 residues.

This chain joins TRBV7-2 and TRBJ2-7; 13 bases fit TRBD2. V lost 5 bases to trimming and J lost 6 bases; unmatched junction nucleotides: 13. This CDR3 has 17 residues. The germline V gene encodes CDR1 SGHTA and CDR2 FQGNSA. CDR3 residues: CASSIGTSGAKGLEQYF. The CDR3, as DNA: TGTGCCAGCAGCATAGGGACTAGCGGGGCTAAAGGTCTCGAGCAGTACTTC.

The genes are TRBV12-5 and TRBJ2-7; 9 bases line up with TRBD1. Trimming removed 0 bases from V and 1 base from J; junction bases left unmatched: 4. The germline gives CDR1 LGHNT, CDR2 FRNRAP. The CDR3 sequence is 16 residues long. The CDR3 protein is CASGLVLDRGSYEQYF. The CDR3 DNA follows: TGTGCTAGTGGTTTGGTTTTGGACAGGGGATCCTACGAGCAGTACTTC. Combining the CDR3 with reference TRBV12-5 and TRBJ2-7 gives the whole variable domain DARVTQTPRHKVTEMGQEVTMRCQPILGHNTVFWYRQTMMQGLELLAYFRNRAPLDDSGMPKDRFSAEMPDATLATLKIQPSEPRDSAVYFCASGLVLDRGSYEQYFGPGTRLTVT.

This chain links TRBV11-2 with TRBJ1-1; 7 bases are shared with TRBD1. The V gene end was trimmed by 5 bases and the J gene end by 2 bases; junction bases not matched to a gene: 8. Germline lookup yields CDR1 SGHAT and CDR2 FQNNGV. CDR3 length equals 15 residues. Written as DNA, the CDR3 is TGTGCCAGCAGCACGAACAGGGGATACAACACTGAAGCTTTCTTT. Translated, it gives CASSTNRGYNTEAFF.

The V gene is TRBV19, the J gene TRBJ2-7, with 9 bases fitting TRBD2. CDR1 LNHDA and CDR2 SQIVND come from the germline V gene (reference sequence). J lost 3 bases, V lost 4 bases, and 13 bases had no gene match. The CDR3 is 17 residues long. The chain's CDR3 is CASSTRGLAGRNYEQYF. The CDR3 bases are TGTGCCAGTAGTACCCGCGGTCTAGCGGGACGTAACTACGAGCAGTACTTC.

The gene calls are TRBV18 and TRBJ1-2; 10 bases match TRBD1. With V trimmed by 4 bases and J by 7 bases, 9 bases remained unmatched. Germline CDR1 reads KGHSH; CDR2 reads LQKENI. This CDR3 is 15 amino acids long. CDR3 sequence reads: CASSQSPTGGTGYTF. As DNA, the CDR3 is TGTGCCAGCTCACAGTCCCCGACAGGGGGCACTGGCTACACCTTC.

The chain combines TRBV7-9 with TRBJ1-3; a weak D match, TRBD1 (5 bases). Trimming shortened V by 3 bases and J by 3 bases, and 15 bases separated the two germline ends. Germline V CDR1 and CDR2: SEHNR, FQNEAQ (reference sequence). The CDR3 contains 16 residues. CDR3: CASSFTGGFYGNTIYF. The CDR3 nucleotides are TGTGCCAGCAGCTTTACGGGGGGGTTTTATGGAAACACCATATATTTT. Combining the CDR3 with reference TRBV7-9 and TRBJ1-3 gives the whole variable domain DTGVSQNPRHKITKRGQNVTFRCDPISEHNRLYWYRQTLGQGPEFLTYFQNEAQLEKSRLLSDRFSAERPKGSFSTLEIQRTEQGDSAMYLCASSFTGGFYGNTIYFGEGSWLTVV.